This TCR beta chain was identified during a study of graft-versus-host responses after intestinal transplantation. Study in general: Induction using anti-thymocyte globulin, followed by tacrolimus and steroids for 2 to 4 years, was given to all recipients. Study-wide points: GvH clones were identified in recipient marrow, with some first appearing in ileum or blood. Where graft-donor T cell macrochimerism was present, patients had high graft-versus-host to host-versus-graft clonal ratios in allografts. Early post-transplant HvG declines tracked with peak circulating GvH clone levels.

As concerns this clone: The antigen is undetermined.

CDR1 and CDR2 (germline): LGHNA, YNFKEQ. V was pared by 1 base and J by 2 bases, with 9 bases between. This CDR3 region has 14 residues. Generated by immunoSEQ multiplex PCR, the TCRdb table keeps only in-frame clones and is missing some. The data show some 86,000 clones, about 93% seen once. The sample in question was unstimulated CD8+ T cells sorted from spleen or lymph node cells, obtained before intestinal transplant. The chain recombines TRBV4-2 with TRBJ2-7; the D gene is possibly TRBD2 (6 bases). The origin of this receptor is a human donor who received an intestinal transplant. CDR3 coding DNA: TGTGCCAGCAGCCAAGTCCGGGAGCCCTACGAGCAGTACTTC. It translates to CASSQVREPYEQYF.